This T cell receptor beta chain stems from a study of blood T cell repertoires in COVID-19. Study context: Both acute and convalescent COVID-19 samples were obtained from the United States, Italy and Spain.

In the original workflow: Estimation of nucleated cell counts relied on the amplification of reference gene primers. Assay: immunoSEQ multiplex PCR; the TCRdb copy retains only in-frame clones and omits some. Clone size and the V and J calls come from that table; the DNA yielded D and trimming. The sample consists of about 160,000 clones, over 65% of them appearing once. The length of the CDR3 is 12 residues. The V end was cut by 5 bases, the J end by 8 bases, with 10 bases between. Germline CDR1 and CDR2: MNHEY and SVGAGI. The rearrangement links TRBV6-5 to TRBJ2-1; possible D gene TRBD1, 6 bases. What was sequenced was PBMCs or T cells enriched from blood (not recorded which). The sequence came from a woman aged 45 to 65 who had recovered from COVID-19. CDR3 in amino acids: CASSPEGDEQFF. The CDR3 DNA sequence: TGTGCCAGCAGTCCCGAGGGGGATGAGCAGTTCTTC.